This T cell receptor beta chain was found in a study of identical twins. Findings and limits, study-wide: Twin sharing of out-of-frame TCR alpha was underestimated by models in monozygotic pairs.

The germline gives CDR1 SGHRS, CDR2 YFSETQ. Trimming took off 2 bases at V and 9 bases at J, with 14 bases between the two ends. CDR3 length: 14 residues. Concerning this clonotype: Its antigen is undetermined.

TCRdb re-derived calls from the 5' RACE reads in MiXCR, one entry per CDR3 protein. This table has approximately 700,000 distinct CDR3 sequences, about 20% appearing once. The same specimen was also included in a second study, on T cells expressing NK-cell markers. That paper notes: Of CD8+ T cells, about 1.0-7.5% belonged to dominant NKG2C+ clonotypes in six donors.

The specimen sequenced was PBMCs. V usage is TRBV5-1 and J usage is TRBJ2-2; possible D gene TRBD1, 5 bases. This TCR was sampled from a woman aged 18-29 years in good health. The CDR3 coding sequence is TGCGCCAGCAGCTTCAGCAGGGCAACCAGGGAGCTGTTTTTT. Translating it yields CASSFSRATRELFF.